The source of this T cell receptor (beta chain) is a study of blood T cell repertoires in COVID-19. The V end lost 5 bases, the J end lost 7 bases, and 15 bases lay between the germline ends. The CDR3 totals 14 residues. CDR1 is SGHKS, CDR2 YYEKEE, per germline (reference sequence). TCRdb's copy holds only in-frame clones and misses some; the assay was immunoSEQ multiplex PCR. Among approximately 400,000 clones listed, 80% to 95% were seen once. Source material: PBMCs or T cells enriched from blood (not recorded which). The receptor was derived from a woman aged 40 to 50 who had been exposed to COVID-19. The chain is built from TRBV5-5 and TRBJ1-4; maybe TRBD1 (6 bases). In DNA form, the CDR3 reads TGTGCCAGCAGACCGCAGGGGCTGAGTGAAAAACTGTTTTTT. The encoded protein is CASRPQGLSEKLFF.